The clone carrying this T cell receptor (beta chain) was counted a single time. Recruitment covered about two dozen US areas and drew participants whose ages spanned about 18 to 89 years. Allocation to cohorts depended on clinical history reported by the participants. Only in-frame clones appear in the TCRdb table, and some are missing; sequencing was by immunoSEQ multiplex PCR. This sample yields hundreds of thousands of clones, of which roughly nine tenths are seen a single time; 1% belongs to the top ten. This entry comes from a study of blood T cell repertoires in COVID-19. Overall study context: In each case, the material was cDNA or gDNA derived from T cells, B-cell-depleted T cells, or PBMCs.

CDR1 SNHLY and CDR2 FYNNEI come from the germline V gene. Trimming pared 8 bases from V and 0 bases from J, leaving 8 bases between. The CDR3 sequence is 13 residues long. This chain joins TRBV2 and TRBJ2-1, with D possibly matching TRBD2 (5 bases). The sequence was obtained from a man between 18 and 35 years old who had recovered from COVID-19. The sequenced material came from PBMCs or T cells enriched from blood (not recorded which). The CDR3 here is CASDSVSYNEQFF. CDR3 sequence (DNA): TGTGCCAGCGATAGCGTCTCCTACAATGAGCAGTTCTTC.